This note documents a single TCR beta chain sequence. Its antigen is unidentified. CD8 cells classed as naive were CD45RO-negative and positively selected for CCR7, excluding terminally differentiated effector memory CD45RA+ cells. Donors were healthy HIV-negative adults without recently reported acute infections or vaccinations. The study drew all its donors from Caucasian adults living in Nashville, Tennessee. The method was immunoSEQ multiplex PCR; TCRdb's version includes in-frame clones alone and lacks a portion of them. The data hold around 2,100,000 clones, with about 95% observed a single time. The data are from a study of shared clonotypes between healthy human individuals. Study outcomes and limitations: About 5% of naive CD4 clonotypes were common to a handful of donors. All-four-donor shared clonotypes had higher generation probabilities than non-shared clonotypes did.

The germline CDR1 and CDR2 sequences are SGDLS and YYNGEE. The CDR3 sequence is 15 residues long. Trimming removed 3 bases from V and 0 bases from J, with 10 bases in between. This sequence was found in a man aged 18 to 30 in good health. The sample was naive CD8+ T cells sorted from blood. The rearrangement uses TRBV9 and TRBJ2-4; tentative D call: TRBD1 (6 bases). CDR3 DNA: TGTGCCAGCAGCGCAGGGGATTTAGCCAAAAACATTCAGTACTTC. Translating gives CASSAGDLAKNIQYF.